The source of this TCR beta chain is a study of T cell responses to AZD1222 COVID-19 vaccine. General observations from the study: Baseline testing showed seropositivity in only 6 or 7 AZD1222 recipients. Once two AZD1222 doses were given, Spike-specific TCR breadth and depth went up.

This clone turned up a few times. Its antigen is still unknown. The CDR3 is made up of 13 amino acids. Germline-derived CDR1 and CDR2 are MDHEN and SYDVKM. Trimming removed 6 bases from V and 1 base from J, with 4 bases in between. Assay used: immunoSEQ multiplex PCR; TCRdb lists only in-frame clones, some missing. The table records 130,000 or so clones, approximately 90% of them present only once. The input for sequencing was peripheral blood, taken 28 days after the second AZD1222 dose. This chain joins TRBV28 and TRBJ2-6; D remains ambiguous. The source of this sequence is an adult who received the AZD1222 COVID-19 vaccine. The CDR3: CASSRSGANVLTF. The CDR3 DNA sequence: TGTGCCAGCAGCCGATCTGGGGCCAACGTCCTGACTTTC.